This entry lists 4 T cell receptor beta chains sequenced from one sample in a study of low-dose radiotherapy and immunotherapy resistance in tumors. Time point described: before trial treatment. cDNA synthesis used a TRAV/TRBV-specific primer set for both chains. It was with a constant-region primer and a V-primer adapter that TCRs were amplified over around 18 PCR cycles. One entry per CDR3 protein, called by TCRdb with MiXCR from the reads. The sample shows about 82,000 distinct CDR3 sequences, approximately 17% of them seen only once. The source material was PBMCs, sampled before treatment. The source is a male donor with prostate cancer.

This clonotype was counted ten times or more. The CDR3 protein is CASSQGQGSGRRGEQFF. In DNA, the CDR3 is TGTGCCAGCAGCCAGGGACAGGGTTCCGGGAGGAGGGGTGAGCAGTTCTTC. The V gene is TRBV14, the J gene TRBJ2-1, with 9 bases identical to TRBD1. Germline loops: CDR1 SGHDN, CDR2 FVKESK. Trimming took 3 bases from V and 9 from J; bases not matched to a gene: 15. The CDR3 runs 17 residues.

The table lists this clonotype with many counts. V is TRBV19 and J is TRBJ2-7; TRBD2 matches at 7 bases. After removal of 3 bases from V and 2 bases from J, the junction contained 7 bases not matched to a gene. Germline V gene lookup returns CDR1 LNHDA and CDR2 SQIVND (reference sequence). The CDR3 runs 15 residues. The DNA of the CDR3 is TGTGCCAGTAGTATTGGACTAGAGGAAACCTACGAGCAGTACTTC. This codes for CASSIGLEETYEQYF.

This clonotype has at least ten counts. V usage is TRBV20-1 and J usage is TRBJ2-6; D is perhaps TRBD2 (6 bases). CDR1 DFQATT and CDR2 SNEGSKA come from the germline V gene (reference sequence). The CDR3 spans 16 residues. Trimming took 6 bases from V and 0 from J, leaving 15 bases between them. CDR3 protein: CSAIPIGGSGANVLTF. CDR3 DNA sequence: TGCAGTGCCATCCCTATCGGGGGCTCTGGGGCCAACGTCCTGACTTTC.

A note on this clonotype: This sequence is one base from a far larger clone and is likely a read error. V and J are TRBV6-2 or TRBV6-3 and TRBJ1-5; 7 nucleotides match TRBD1. The germline gives CDR1 MNHEY, CDR2 SVGEGT. The ends lost 0 bases at V and 3 bases at J; junction bases unmatched: 2. The CDR3 covers 15 residues. CDR3 in DNA: TGTGCCAGCAGTTACTCGGACAGGAACAATCAGCCCCAGCATTTT. It translates to CASSYSDRNNQPQHF.